This is a list of T cell receptor beta chains from one sample in a study of T cells in tumors after PD-1 blockade. Measured with immunoSEQ multiplex PCR; TCRdb has only the in-frame clones, and not every one. The data hold fewer than 9,000 clones, with roughly three fifths observed a single time. The sample in question was tumor tissue, obtained after anti-PD-1 treatment. All receptors derive from a human donor with basal cell carcinoma. CDR3s include the opening cysteine and the closing phenylalanine or tryptophan. The D gene is left open where the match is weak. Clone size is shown for a subset of rows, as once, few, many or a class of expanded clone.

clone size: few
V gene: TRBV23-1
D gene: .
CDR3 length: 13
J gene: TRBJ1-1
CDR3 protein: CASSQSYGRKAFF
CDR3 DNA: TGCGCCAGCAGTCAATCGTACGGGCGGAAAGCTTTCTTT

clone size: .
V gene: TRBV11-3
D gene: .
CDR3 length: 14
J gene: TRBJ2-1
CDR3 protein: CASSLVATTNEQFF
CDR3 DNA: TGTGCCAGCAGCTTAGTAGCTACCACCAATGAGCAGTTCTTC

clone size: .
V gene: TRBV7-2
D gene: .
CDR3 length: 14
J gene: TRBJ2-5
CDR3 protein: CASSPLGAQETQYF
CDR3 DNA: TGTGCCAGCAGCCCGCTCGGGGCCCAAGAGACCCAGTACTTC

clone size: .
V gene: TRBV6-5
D gene: TRBD2
CDR3 length: 13
J gene: TRBJ2-7
CDR3 protein: CASRRGLDYEQYF
CDR3 DNA: TGTGCCAGCAGGAGAGGACTAGACTACGAGCAGTACTTC

clone size: .
V gene: TRBV7-8
D gene: .
CDR3 length: 16
J gene: TRBJ2-7
CDR3 protein: CASSLAVDSYSYEQYF
CDR3 DNA: TGTGCCAGCAGCTTAGCAGTCGACAGTTACTCCTACGAGCAGTACTTC

clone size: .
V gene: TRBV19
D gene: .
CDR3 length: 13
J gene: TRBJ2-5
CDR3 protein: CASSIRVRETQYF
CDR3 DNA: TGTGCCAGTAGTATCAGGGTGCGAGAGACCCAGTACTTC

clone size: .
V gene: TRBV5-6
D gene: .
CDR3 length: 14
J gene: TRBJ1-4
CDR3 protein: CASRRTDSIEKLFF
CDR3 DNA: TGTGCCAGCCGTAGGACAGACTCCATTGAAAAACTGTTTTTT

clone size: .
V gene: TRBV6-1
D gene: .
CDR3 length: 15
J gene: TRBJ1-2
CDR3 protein: CASSEASRPSYGYTF
CDR3 DNA: TGTGCCAGCAGTGAAGCCTCCCGACCCTCCTATGGCTACACCTTC

clone size: .
V gene: TRBV5-1
D gene: TRBD2
CDR3 length: 17
J gene: TRBJ2-3
CDR3 protein: CASSPEPGLAGVDTQYF
CDR3 DNA: TGCGCCAGCAGCCCAGAACCGGGACTAGCGGGGGTAGATACGCAGTATTTT

clone size: .
V gene: TRBV30
D gene: .
CDR3 length: 13
J gene: TRBJ1-1
CDR3 protein: CACMPMQNTEAFF
CDR3 DNA: TGTGCCTGCATGCCGATGCAGAACACTGAAGCTTTCTTT

clone size: .
V gene: TRBV5-1
D gene: TRBD1
CDR3 length: 18
J gene: TRBJ1-3
CDR3 protein: CASSLVGQGVPSGNTIYF
CDR3 DNA: TGCGCCAGCAGCTTGGTAGGACAGGGCGTTCCCTCTGGAAACACCATATATTTT